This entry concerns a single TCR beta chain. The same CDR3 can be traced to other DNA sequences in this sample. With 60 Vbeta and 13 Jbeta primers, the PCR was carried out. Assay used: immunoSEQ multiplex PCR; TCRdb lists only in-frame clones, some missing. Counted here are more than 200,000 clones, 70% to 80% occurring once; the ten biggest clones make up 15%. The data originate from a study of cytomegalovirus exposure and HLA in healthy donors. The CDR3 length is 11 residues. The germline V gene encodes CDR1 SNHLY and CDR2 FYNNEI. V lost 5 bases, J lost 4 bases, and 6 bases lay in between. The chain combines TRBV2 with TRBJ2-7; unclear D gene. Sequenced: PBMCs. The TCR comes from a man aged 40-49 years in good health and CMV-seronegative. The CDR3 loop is CASSSLYEQYF. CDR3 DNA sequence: TGTGCCAGCAGTTCCCTATACGAGCAGTACTTC.